This TCR beta chain was obtained from a study of blood T cell repertoires in COVID-19. Study summary: Material from acute and convalescent COVID-19 was sourced from the United States, Italy and Spain.

TCRdb's copy holds only in-frame clones and misses some; the assay was immunoSEQ multiplex PCR. The sample consists of more than 250,000 clones, more than 75% of them appearing once. The CDR3 is 15 amino acids. The germline V gene encodes CDR1 MDHEN and CDR2 SYDVKM. V trimming: 10 bases; J trimming: 1 base; junction bases outside the gene matches: 10. V gene TRBV28 combines with J gene TRBJ2-7; TRBD1 matches at 10 bases. The TCR originated in a woman aged 18-35 years who had recovered from COVID-19. Sequencing was carried out using PBMCs or T cells enriched from blood (not recorded which). CDR3 bases: TGTGCCATCAATCCCCGGGACAGGGGATCCTACGAGCAGTACTTC. It specifies CAINPRDRGSYEQYF.